Listed below are T cell receptor beta chains from one sample, sequenced in a study of cytomegalovirus exposure and HLA in healthy donors. TCRdb's copy holds only in-frame clones and misses some; the assay was immunoSEQ multiplex PCR. The repertoire holds around 180,000 clones, with over 75% as singletons. Material: PBMCs. Source of these receptors: a man aged 18 to 29 in good health and CMV-seronegative. Each CDR3 is given with its conserved first and last residue. A D gene is named only where the DNA matches it firmly. Rows give clone size only sometimes, using once, few, many, or a class for an expanded clone.

TRBD1,TRBV5-1,few,TRBJ2-7,TGCGCCAGCAGCTGGGGACAGGGGTCCCACGAGCAGTACTTC,CASSWGQGSHEQYF
NA,TRBV4-2,NA,TRBJ2-7,TGTGCCAGCAGCCAAGTTTGGGGGGAGAGGACCTACGAGCAGTACTTC,CASSQVWGERTYEQYF
TRBD2,TRBV6-5,NA,TRBJ2-3,TGTGCCAGCAGTTACGTTTGGCGGGGGGTCCCAGATACGCAGTATTTT,CASSYVWRGVPDTQYF
TRBD1,TRBV7-2,NA,TRBJ1-2,TGTGCCAGTAAGCTGGACAGGGGGTTGAACTATGGCTACACCTTC,CASKLDRGLNYGYTF
NA,TRBV6-6,NA,TRBJ2-1,TGTGCCAGCTCCTTGAGGGGGTTATACAATGAGCAGTTCTTC,CASSLRGLYNEQFF
TRBD1,TRBV27,few,TRBJ1-5,TGTGCCAGCAGCCGGACTGGGACAGGCAGACTGTATAGCAATCAGCCCCAGCATTTT,CASSRTGTGRLYSNQPQHF
TRBD1,TRBV19,NA,TRBJ2-5,TGTGCCAGTAACGTGGACAGGGCGAAGACCCAGTACTTC,CASNVDRAKTQYF
NA,TRBV6-5,NA,TRBJ2-2,TGTGCCAGCAGTAGGACATTCAGAACCGGGGAGCTGTTTTTT,CASSRTFRTGELFF
NA,TRBV5-1,NA,TRBJ1-2,TGCGCCAGCAGCTTGGGAGATTCCCTGTCTAGCTACACCTTC,CASSLGDSLSSYTF
NA,TRBV5-1,few,TRBJ1-1,TGCGCCAGCAGCTTACACGGTCAGGGCCGGAACACTGAAGCTTTCTTT,CASSLHGQGRNTEAFF
NA,TRBV19,once,TRBJ1-1,TGTGCCACAACCCGGGGAGACACTGAAGCTTTCTTT,CATTRGDTEAFF
NA,TRBV14,NA,TRBJ1-4,TGTGCCAGCAGCCAAGACAGAACATTCAATGAAAAACTGTTTTTT,CASSQDRTFNEKLFF
NA,TRBV15,NA,TRBJ1-3,TGTGCCACCAGCAGGGGCGGGTGGGGGCTATCCGGAAACACCATATATTTT,CATSRGGWGLSGNTIYF
NA,TRBV5-5,NA,TRBJ2-3,TGTGCCAGCAGCTTGTCGGGAGTGGGGGCAGATACGCAGTATTTT,CASSLSGVGADTQYF
TRBD1,TRBV18,NA,TRBJ2-1,TGTGCCAGCTCACTATCAGTTGGGAGACAGGGGACTGATGAGCAGTTCTTC,CASSLSVGRQGTDEQFF
NA,TRBV7-6,NA,TRBJ1-5,TGTGCCAGCAGCGGTATTCCGGGAGTCGGTCAGCCCCAGCATTTT,CASSGIPGVGQPQHF
TRBD1,TRBV11-2,NA,TRBJ2-6,TGTGCCATCCGGGACAGGGGCCTTCTTTCTGGGGCCAACGTCCTGACTTTC,CAIRDRGLLSGANVLTF
NA,TRBV18,NA,TRBJ2-1,TGTGCCAGCTCACCACCAGGGGTCTTGTTTGATGAGCAGTTCTTC,CASSPPGVLFDEQFF
TRBD1,TRBV11-2,NA,TRBJ2-2,TGTGCCAGCAGCAAGGACAGGGAGGACACCGGGGAGCTGTTTTTT,CASSKDREDTGELFF
TRBD2,TRBV6-5,NA,TRBJ2-5,TGTGCCAGCAGTCGTAGCGGGATGGGAGAAGAGACCCAGTACTTC,CASSRSGMGEETQYF
TRBD1,TRBV7-6,NA,TRBJ2-1,TGTGCCAGCAGCCCGGACCCGGGACAGGTTTACAATGAGCAGTTCTTC,CASSPDPGQVYNEQFF
NA,TRBV18,NA,TRBJ2-7,TGTGCCAGCTCACCTCCGCGACAGACCTACGAGCAGTACTTC,CASSPPRQTYEQYF
TRBD1,TRBV2,NA,TRBJ1-1,TGTGCCAGCACAGGGGGAGGCACTGAAGCTTTCTTT,CASTGGGTEAFF
NA,TRBV6-6,NA,TRBJ1-2,TGTGCCAGCAGGGAGTACCCTATGGTCACCTATGGCTACACCTTC,CASREYPMVTYGYTF
TRBD2,TRBV7-6,NA,TRBJ2-1,TGTGCCAGCAGCTTAGTATTGGCTAGCGGATACAATGAGCAGTTCTTC,CASSLVLASGYNEQFF
NA,TRBV7-3,NA,TRBJ1-3,TGTGCCAGCAGCAACCCCCCGACAGTGAGCTCTGGAAACACCATATATTTT,CASSNPPTVSSGNTIYF
NA,TRBV5-5,NA,TRBJ2-3,TGTGCCAGCAGCTTGGACCTCAGGCAAGATACGCAGTATTTT,CASSLDLRQDTQYF
TRBD2,TRBV25-1,once,TRBJ2-5,TGTGCCAGCAGTGAATCCCCGGTGATAGCGGGATGGCAAGAGACCCAGTACTTC,CASSESPVIAGWQETQYF
TRBD1,TRBV16,NA,TRBJ1-6,TGTGCCAGCAGCCCATCCGGGACAGCCCTTCTGGCCCTCCACTTT,CASSPSGTALLALHF
TRBD2,TRBV27,NA,TRBJ2-1,TGTGCCAGCAGTTCTAGCGGGGGGGCCTATGAGCAGTTCTTC,CASSSSGGAYEQFF
NA,TRBV6-5,NA,TRBJ1-1,TGTGCCAGCAGTCCTGCCAGGGGGAACACTGAAGCTTTCTTT,CASSPARGNTEAFF
NA,TRBV28,NA,TRBJ2-2,TGTGCCAGCAGTTCTCAGGGGAGGGCAACCCGCACCGGGGAGCTGTTTTTT,CASSSQGRATRTGELFF
NA,TRBV10-2,NA,TRBJ2-5,TGCGCTATAGGACAGCAAGAGACCCAGTACTTC,CAIGQQETQYF
NA,TRBV6-6,NA,TRBJ2-3,TGTGCCAGCAGTTACTCGAGGGCCGACACAGATACGCAGTATTTT,CASSYSRADTDTQYF
NA,TRBV21-1,NA,TRBJ2-7,TGTGCCAAGACTCAGCGGGAGACCCCCTACGAGCAGTACTTC,CAKTQRETPYEQYF
TRBD2,TRBV9,NA,TRBJ2-5,TGTGCCAGCAGCGTGGCGGGGGACCCCCAAGAGACCCAGTACTTC,CASSVAGDPQETQYF
TRBD2,TRBV7-9,NA,TRBJ2-5,TGTGCCAGCAGACCACGGACTAGCGGGATAGAGACCCAGTACTTC,CASRPRTSGIETQYF
TRBD1,TRBV6-5,NA,TRBJ2-3,TGTGCCAGCAGTTACTCAACAGGGGCGCGCACAGATACGCAGTATTTT,CASSYSTGARTDTQYF
TRBD1,TRBV5-6,NA,TRBJ2-7,TGTGCCAGCAGCACAGGACAGGGGACCTACGAGCAGTACTTC,CASSTGQGTYEQYF
NA,TRBV14,NA,TRBJ2-1,TGTGCCAGCAGCCTGCTCTCAGGGAGGATGGCCTACAATGAGCAGTTCTTC,CASSLLSGRMAYNEQFF
TRBD1,TRBV30,once,TRBJ1-6,TGTGCCTGGAGTTATGGACAGGGAATTTATTCACCCCTCCACTTT,CAWSYGQGIYSPLHF
TRBD1,TRBV30,NA,TRBJ1-2,TGTGCCGCGACAGGGGGCATGAGCTATGGCTACACCTTC,CAATGGMSYGYTF
NA,TRBV18,NA,TRBJ1-1,TGTGCCAGCTCACCAGTCAGTATGAACACTGAAGCTTTCTTT,CASSPVSMNTEAFF
NA,TRBV7-2,NA,TRBJ2-7,TGTGCCAGCAGCTCGGGACAAAGAAATCGCGAGCAGTACTTC,CASSSGQRNREQYF
TRBD2,TRBV10-3,few,TRBJ2-1,TGTGCCATCAGAGGGACTAGCGGGAGGGGGTCCTACAATGAGCAGTTCTTC,CAIRGTSGRGSYNEQFF
TRBD1,TRBV19,NA,TRBJ2-7,TGTGCCAGTAGTATCGGGGACAGGGGGCGCGACGAGCAGTACTTC,CASSIGDRGRDEQYF
NA,TRBV7-9,NA,TRBJ1-1,TGTTCCAGCAGCGTAGGGACATCTGAAGCTTTCTTT,CSSSVGTSEAFF
TRBD1,TRBV18,few,TRBJ2-7,TGTGCCAGCTCACCTGGGACAGGGGGCGCCTACGAGCAGTACTTC,CASSPGTGGAYEQYF
NA,TRBV30,NA,TRBJ2-7,TGTGCCTCCAGTGACACCTACGAGCAGTACTTC,CASSDTYEQYF
NA,TRBV4-2,NA,TRBJ2-7,TGTGCCAGCAGCCAAGATGGTTCTAGCGCCTCCTACGAGCAGTACTTC,CASSQDGSSASYEQYF
TRBD2,TRBV6-5,NA,TRBJ2-1,TGTGCCAGCAGGCCAGGACTAGCGGGAGTATATGAGCAGTTCTTC,CASRPGLAGVYEQFF
TRBD2,TRBV5-4,NA,TRBJ2-1,TGTGTCGCCGGCGGGGGGGGATCCAGATCCTACAATGAGCAGTTCTTC,CVAGGGGSRSYNEQFF
TRBD1,TRBV7-9,NA,TRBJ2-7,TGTGCCAGCAGCGACTGGGACAGGAAGCCCTACGAGCAGTACTTC,CASSDWDRKPYEQYF
NA,TRBV11-3,NA,TRBJ2-2,TGTGCCAGCAGCTTTGCGAACAGTAACACCGGGGAGCTGTTTTTT,CASSFANSNTGELFF
TRBD1,TRBV9,NA,TRBJ1-2,TGTGCCAGCAGCACCCTCCTCACAGGGGATAACCATGGCTACACCTTC,CASSTLLTGDNHGYTF
TRBD1,TRBV5-4,NA,TRBJ2-7,TGTGCCAGCAGCCGCACAGGGGCTCTCGAGCAGTACTTC,CASSRTGALEQYF
NA,TRBV7-9,once,TRBJ1-6,TGTTCCAGCAGCCCACGGGAGGGGATTGATAATTCACCCCTCCACTTT,CSSSPREGIDNSPLHF
TRBD1,TRBV6-5,NA,TRBJ2-2,TGTGCCAGCAGAACTTGGACAGGGGTCACCGGGGAGCTGTTTTTT,CASRTWTGVTGELFF
TRBD2,TRBV6-4,NA,TRBJ2-7,TGTGCCAGCAGTGACTACCCCCAGCGGGAGGACTACGAGCAGTACTTC,CASSDYPQREDYEQYF
NA,TRBV10-3,NA,TRBJ2-3,TGTGCCATCAGTGCGGGGGACCGCACAGATACGCAGTATTTT,CAISAGDRTDTQYF